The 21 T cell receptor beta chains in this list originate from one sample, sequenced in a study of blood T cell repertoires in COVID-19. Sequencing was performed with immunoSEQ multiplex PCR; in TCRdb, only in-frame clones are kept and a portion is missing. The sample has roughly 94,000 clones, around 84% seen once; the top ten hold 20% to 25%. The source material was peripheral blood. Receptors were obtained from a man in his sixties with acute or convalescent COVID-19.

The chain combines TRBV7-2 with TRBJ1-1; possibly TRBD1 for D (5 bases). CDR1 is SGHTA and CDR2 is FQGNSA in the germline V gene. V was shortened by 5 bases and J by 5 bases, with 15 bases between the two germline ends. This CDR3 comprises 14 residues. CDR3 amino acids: CASSSQGVYTEAFF. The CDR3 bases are TGTGCCAGCAGCAGTCAAGGGGTATATACTGAAGCTTTCTTT.

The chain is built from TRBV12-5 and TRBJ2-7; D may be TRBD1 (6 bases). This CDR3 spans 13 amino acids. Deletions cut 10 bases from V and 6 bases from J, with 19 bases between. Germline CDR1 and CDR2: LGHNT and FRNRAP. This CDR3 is CATRPGAAVEQYV. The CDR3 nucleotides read TGTGCTACTAGACCAGGGGCGGCGGTCGAGCAGTACGTC.

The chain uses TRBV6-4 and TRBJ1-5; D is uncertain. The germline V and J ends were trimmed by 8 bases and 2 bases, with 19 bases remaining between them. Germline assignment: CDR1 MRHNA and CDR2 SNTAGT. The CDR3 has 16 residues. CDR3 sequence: CASSVRSSTGNQPQHF. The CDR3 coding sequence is TGTGCCAGCTCGGTTCGCTCGTCCACGGGCAATCAGCCCCAGCATTTT.

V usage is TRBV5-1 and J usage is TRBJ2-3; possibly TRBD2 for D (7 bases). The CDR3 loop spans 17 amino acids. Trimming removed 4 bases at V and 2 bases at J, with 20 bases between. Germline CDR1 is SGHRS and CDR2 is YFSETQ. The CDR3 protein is CASSPDGGPSLTDTQYF. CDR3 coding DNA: TGCGCCAGCAGCCCGGACGGGGGGCCCTCCCTCACAGATACGCAGTATTTT.

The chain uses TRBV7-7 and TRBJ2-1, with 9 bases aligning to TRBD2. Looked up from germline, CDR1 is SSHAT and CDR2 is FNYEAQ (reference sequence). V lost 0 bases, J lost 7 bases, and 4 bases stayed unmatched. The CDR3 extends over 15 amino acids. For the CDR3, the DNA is TGTGCCAGCAGCTTAGCACTAGCGGGTCGGAATGAGCAGTTCTTC. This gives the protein CASSLALAGRNEQFF.

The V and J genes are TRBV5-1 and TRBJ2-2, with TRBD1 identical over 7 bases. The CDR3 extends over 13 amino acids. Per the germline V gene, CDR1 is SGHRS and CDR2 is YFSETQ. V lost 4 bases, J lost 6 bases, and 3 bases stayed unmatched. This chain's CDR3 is CASSNDRAGELFF. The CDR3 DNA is TGCGCCAGCAGCAACGACAGGGCCGGGGAGCTGTTTTTT.

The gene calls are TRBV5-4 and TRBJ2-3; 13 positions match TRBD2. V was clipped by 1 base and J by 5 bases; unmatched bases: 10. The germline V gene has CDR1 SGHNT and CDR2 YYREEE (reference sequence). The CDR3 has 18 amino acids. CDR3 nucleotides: TGTGCCAGCAGCTTGTCGCAACTAGCGGGGGGGCAAGGAGATACGCAGTATTTT. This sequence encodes CASSLSQLAGGQGDTQYF.

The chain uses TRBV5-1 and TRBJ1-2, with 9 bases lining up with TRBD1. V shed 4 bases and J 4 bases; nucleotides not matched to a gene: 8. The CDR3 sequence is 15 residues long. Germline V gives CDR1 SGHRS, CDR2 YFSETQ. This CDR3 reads CASSLGQGGGYGYTF. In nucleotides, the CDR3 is TGCGCCAGCAGCCTGGGACAGGGTGGGGGCTATGGCTACACCTTC.

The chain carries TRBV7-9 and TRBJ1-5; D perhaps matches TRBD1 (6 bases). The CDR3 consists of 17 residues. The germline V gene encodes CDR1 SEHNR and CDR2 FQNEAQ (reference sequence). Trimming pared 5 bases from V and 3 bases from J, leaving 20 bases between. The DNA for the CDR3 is TGTGCCAGCAGCCTAGGCCAAGGGGGATCTAACAATCAGCCCCAGCATTTT. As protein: CASSLGQGGSNNQPQHF.

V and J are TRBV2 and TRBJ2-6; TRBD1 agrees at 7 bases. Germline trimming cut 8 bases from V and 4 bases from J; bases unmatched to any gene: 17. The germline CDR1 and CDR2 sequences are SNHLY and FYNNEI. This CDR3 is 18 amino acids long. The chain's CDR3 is CASGETGTTSAGANVLTF. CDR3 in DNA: TGTGCCAGCGGAGAGACAGGGACCACCTCCGCCGGGGCCAACGTCCTGACTTTC.

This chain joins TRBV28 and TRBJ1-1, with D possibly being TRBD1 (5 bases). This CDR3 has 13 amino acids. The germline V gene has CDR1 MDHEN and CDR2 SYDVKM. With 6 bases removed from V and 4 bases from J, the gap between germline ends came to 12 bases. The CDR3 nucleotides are TGTGCCAGCAGAGGCGGGGGAGGCACTGAAGCTTTCTTT. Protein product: CASRGGGGTEAFF.

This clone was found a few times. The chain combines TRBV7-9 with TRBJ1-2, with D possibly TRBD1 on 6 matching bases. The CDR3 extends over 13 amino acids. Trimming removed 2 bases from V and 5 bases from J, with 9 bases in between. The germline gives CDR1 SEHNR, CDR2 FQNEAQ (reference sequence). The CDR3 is CASSLTGKYGYTF. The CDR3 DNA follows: TGTGCCAGCAGCTTAACAGGGAAATATGGCTACACCTTC.

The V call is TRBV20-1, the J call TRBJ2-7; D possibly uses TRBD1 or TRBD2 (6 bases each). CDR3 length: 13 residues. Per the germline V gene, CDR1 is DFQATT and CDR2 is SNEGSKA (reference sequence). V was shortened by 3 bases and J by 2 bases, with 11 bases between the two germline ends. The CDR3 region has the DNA TGCAGTGCTAGTGGGGGGCGGGCCTACGAGCAGTACGTC. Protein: CSASGGRAYEQYV.

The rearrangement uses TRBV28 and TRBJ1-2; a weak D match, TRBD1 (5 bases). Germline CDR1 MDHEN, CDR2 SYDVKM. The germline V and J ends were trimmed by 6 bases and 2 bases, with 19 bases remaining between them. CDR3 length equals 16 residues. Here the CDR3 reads CASSGPGVLPNYGYTF. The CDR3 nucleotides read TGTGCCAGCAGCGGACCGGGGGTACTACCGAACTATGGCTACACCTTC.

CDR3 residues: CASKTRQGAIGEQYF. The CDR3, as DNA: TGTGCCAGCAAGACGAGACAGGGGGCTATCGGTGAGCAGTACTTC. This rearrangement joins TRBV19 to TRBJ2-7; TRBD1 agrees at 10 bases. Trimming at V came to 9 bases and at J to 7 bases, leaving 15 bases not matched to a gene. The CDR3 runs to 15 residues. Germline loops: CDR1 LNHDA, CDR2 SQIVND (reference sequence).

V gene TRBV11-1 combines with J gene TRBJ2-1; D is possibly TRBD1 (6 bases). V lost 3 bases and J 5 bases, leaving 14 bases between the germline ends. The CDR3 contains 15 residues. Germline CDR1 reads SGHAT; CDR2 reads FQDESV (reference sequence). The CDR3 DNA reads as TGTGCCAGCAGCTTTCCCCAGGGGCTAAACAATGAGCAGTTCTTC. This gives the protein CASSFPQGLNNEQFF.

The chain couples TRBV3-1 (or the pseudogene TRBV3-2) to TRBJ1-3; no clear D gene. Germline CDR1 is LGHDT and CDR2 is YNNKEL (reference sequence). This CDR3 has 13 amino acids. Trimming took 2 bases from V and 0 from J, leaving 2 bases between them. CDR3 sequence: CASSQLSGNTIYF. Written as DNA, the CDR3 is TGTGCCAGCAGCCAACTCTCTGGAAACACCATATATTTT.

The CDR3: CASSKQAGGLGEQYF. CDR3 bases: TGTGCCAGCAGCAAACAAGCGGGGGGGCTGGGAGAGCAGTACTTC. The rearrangement links TRBV7-2 to TRBJ2-7, with 10 bases matching TRBD2. Germline lookup yields CDR1 SGHTA and CDR2 FQGNSA. The CDR3 totals 15 residues. J was trimmed by 7 bases and V by 5 bases; bases with no gene match: 11.

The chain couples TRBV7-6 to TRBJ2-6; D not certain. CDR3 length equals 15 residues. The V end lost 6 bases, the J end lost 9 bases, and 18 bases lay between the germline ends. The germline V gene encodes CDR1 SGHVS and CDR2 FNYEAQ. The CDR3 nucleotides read TGTGCCAGCAGTGTAGCCTCTACTTCCCTCAACGTCCTGACTTTC. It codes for CASSVASTSLNVLTF.

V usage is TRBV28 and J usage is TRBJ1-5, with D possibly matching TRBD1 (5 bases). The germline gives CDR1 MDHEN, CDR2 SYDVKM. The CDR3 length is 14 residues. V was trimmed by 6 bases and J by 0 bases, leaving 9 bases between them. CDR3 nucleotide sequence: TGTGCCAGCAGATACAGGAGTAGCAATCAGCCCCAGCATTTT. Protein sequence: CASRYRSSNQPQHF.

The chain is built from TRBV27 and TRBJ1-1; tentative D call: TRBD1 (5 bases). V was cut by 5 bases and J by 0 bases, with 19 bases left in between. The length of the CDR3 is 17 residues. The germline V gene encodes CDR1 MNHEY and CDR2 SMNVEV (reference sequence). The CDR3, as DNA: TGTGCCAGCAGTCCAGACCGGGGGGGGACCATGAACACTGAAGCTTTCTTT. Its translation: CASSPDRGGTMNTEAFF.